This T cell receptor beta chain was observed in a study of blood T cell repertoires in COVID-19. Clones were read by immunoSEQ multiplex PCR, and TCRdb kept only the in-frame ones, dropping some. The sample has around 88,000 clones, 85% to 95% seen once. Germline CDR1 is SGHAT and CDR2 is FQNNGV. J lost 0 bases, V lost 3 bases, and 2 bases had no gene match. The CDR3 is 14 amino acids. The V and J genes are TRBV11-2 and TRBJ2-7; 7 nucleotides agree with TRBD1. Specimen: peripheral blood. This clonotype was sampled from a man between 60 and 75 years old with acute or convalescent COVID-19. For the CDR3, the DNA is TGTGCCAGCAGCTTGAACAGGGGCTCCTACGAGCAGTACTTC. It is translated as CASSLNRGSYEQYF.